This T cell receptor (beta chain) was sequenced during a study of CD8 T cells in ankylosing spondylitis. TCRdb redid the calling of the 5' RACE reads with MiXCR, one entry per CDR3 protein. Of fewer than 750,000 distinct CDR3 sequences in the sample, 15% to 20% are singletons; the top ten hold 15% to 20%. V lost 9 bases, J lost 8 bases, and 17 bases lay in between. Per the germline V gene, CDR1 is SGHVS and CDR2 is FQNEAQ. The CDR3 runs 14 residues. Study-level findings and limits: A TCR beta motif of about eight highly homologous variants appeared characteristic of ankylosing spondylitis blood.

This clonotype has only a few counts. Its cognate antigen is unknown. The genes are TRBV7-8 and TRBJ1-6; D is unresolved. Sequenced sample: blood, either unsorted or a sorted T cell fraction (not recorded which). The sequence came from a male donor with ankylosing spondylitis. The CDR3 sequence is CASQVLERDSPLHF. The DNA for the CDR3 is TGTGCCAGTCAGGTTCTAGAACGGGATTCACCCCTCCACTTT.